This TCR beta chain was sequenced for a study of blood T cell repertoires in COVID-19. Across the whole study: COVID-19 samples, acute and convalescent, were from the United States, Italy and Spain. From T cells, B-cell-depleted T cells, or PBMCs came the material, which was cDNA or gDNA.

V gave up 4 bases and J gave up 1 base, with 8 bases separating them. The CDR3 length is 14 residues. Germline V gene data show CDR1 as SNHLY and CDR2 as FYNNEI. Original methodology: Reference gene primer amplification yielded estimated nucleated cell counts. The table came from immunoSEQ multiplex PCR; TCRdb's copy has only in-frame clones and leaves some out. V and J calls and clone size are as listed in that table; D and trimming were resolved from the DNA. This table holds 150,000 to 200,000 clones, around nine tenths found once. The J gene is TRBJ1-5, the V gene TRBV2; weak D call: TRBD1 (6 bases). Sequenced input: peripheral blood. The source is a man between 18 and 35 years old with active or convalescent COVID-19. The CDR3 nucleotides read TGTGCCAGCAGTGTGCAGGGGAGCAATCAGCCCCAGCATTTT. Translation gives CASSVQGSNQPQHF.